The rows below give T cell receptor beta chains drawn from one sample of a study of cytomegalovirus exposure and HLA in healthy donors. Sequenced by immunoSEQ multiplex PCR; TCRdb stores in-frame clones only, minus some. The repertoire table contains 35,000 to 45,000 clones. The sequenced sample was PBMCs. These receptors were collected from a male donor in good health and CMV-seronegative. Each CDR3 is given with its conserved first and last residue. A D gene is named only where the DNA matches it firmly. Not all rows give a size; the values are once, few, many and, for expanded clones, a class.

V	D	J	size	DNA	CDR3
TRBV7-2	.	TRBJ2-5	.	TGTGCCAGCAGCTTAGCGCGGGGGACCCAGTACTTC	CASSLARGTQYF
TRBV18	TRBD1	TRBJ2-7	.	TGTGCCAGCTCACCGGGACAGGGACGGAAGGAGCAGTACTTC	CASSPGQGRKEQYF
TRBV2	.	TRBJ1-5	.	TGTGCCAGCAGTAGCAGGGTCGGGAATCAGCCCCAGCATTTT	CASSSRVGNQPQHF
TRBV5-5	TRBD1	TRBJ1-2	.	TGTGCCAGCAGCATCCCGACAGGGGGAGCTAACTATGGCTACACCTTC	CASSIPTGGANYGYTF
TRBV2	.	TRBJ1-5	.	TGTGCCGGGAATCGGGAAAGCAATCAGCCCCAGCATTTT	CAGNRESNQPQHF
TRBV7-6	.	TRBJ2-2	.	TGTGCCAGCAGCTTTGGGGGCCCCGTTCCCGGGGAGCTGTTTTTT	CASSFGGPVPGELFF
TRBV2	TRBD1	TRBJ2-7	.	TGTGCCAGCAGTCTTTCGACAGGGGGCGAGGAGCAGTACTTC	CASSLSTGGEEQYF
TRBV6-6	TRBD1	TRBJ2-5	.	TGTGCCAGCAGTATCACAGGGGGCCGGGGAGAGACCCAGTACTTC	CASSITGGRGETQYF
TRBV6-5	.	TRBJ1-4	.	TGTGCCAGCAGAGAGATTGACAGCCCTAATGAAAAACTGTTTTTT	CASREIDSPNEKLFF
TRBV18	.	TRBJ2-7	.	TGTGCCAGCTCACCCAGACAGTACGAGCAGTACTTC	CASSPRQYEQYF
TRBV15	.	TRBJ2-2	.	TGTGCCACCAGCAGAGTCGGGAAAACCACCGGGGAGCTGTTTTTT	CATSRVGKTTGELFF
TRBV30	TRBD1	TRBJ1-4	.	TGTGCCTGGAGTAAGGGGGCAGATGAAAAACTGTTTTTT	CAWSKGADEKLFF
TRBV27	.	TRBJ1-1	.	TGTGCCAGCAGCGAATACAGGAACACTGAAGCTTTCTTT	CASSEYRNTEAFF
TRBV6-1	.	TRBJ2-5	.	TGTGCCAGCAGTGTTTGGCAGTCCCTGGAGACCCAGTACTTC	CASSVWQSLETQYF
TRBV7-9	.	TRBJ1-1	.	TGTGCCAGCAGCCCCCGGACAGCGAACACTGAAGCTTTCTTT	CASSPRTANTEAFF
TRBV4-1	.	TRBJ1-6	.	TGCGCCAGCAGCCAAGTAGGACTGGATAATTCACCCCTCCACTTT	CASSQVGLDNSPLHF
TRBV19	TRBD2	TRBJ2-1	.	TGTGCCACCCTTAGCGGGGGGGCCTTTTTCAACGAGCAGTTCTTC	CATLSGGAFFNEQFF
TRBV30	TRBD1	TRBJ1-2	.	TGTACCTGGAGTGTCCCCGGGACAGGGAACTATGGCTACACCTTC	CTWSVPGTGNYGYTF
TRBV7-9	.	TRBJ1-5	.	TGTGCCAGCAACCCCCTTGGCATTTATAGCAATCAGCCCCAGCATTTT	CASNPLGIYSNQPQHF
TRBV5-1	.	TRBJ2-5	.	TGCGCCAGCAGGATGGGCGAAGTGCTGGAGACCCAGTACTTC	CASRMGEVLETQYF
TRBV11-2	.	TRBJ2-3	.	TGTGCCAGCAGCTTAAACCAGGGGATTTCCACAGATACGCAGTATTTT	CASSLNQGISTDTQYF
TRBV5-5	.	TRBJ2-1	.	TGTGCCAGCGTTAGTTATGAGCAGTTCTTC	CASVSYEQFF
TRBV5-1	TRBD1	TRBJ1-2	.	TGCGCCAGCAGCGGATCGGACAGGGGTGACTATGGCTACACCTTC	CASSGSDRGDYGYTF
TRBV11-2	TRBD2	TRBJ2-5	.	TGTGCCAGCAGCTCGGTAGCGGGCAGGGATTGGGAGACCCAGTACTTC	CASSSVAGRDWETQYF
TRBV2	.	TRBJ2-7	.	TGTGCCAGCAGTGAAAATGTTAGACTACTATACGAGCAGTACTTC	CASSENVRLLYEQYF
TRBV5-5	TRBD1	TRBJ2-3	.	TGTGCCAGCAGCCGGGACAGAACTAGCACAGATACGCAGTATTTT	CASSRDRTSTDTQYF
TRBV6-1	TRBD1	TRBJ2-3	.	TGTGCCAGCAGTGAATGGGGACAGGGCTCAGATACGCAGTATTTT	CASSEWGQGSDTQYF
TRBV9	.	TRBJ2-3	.	TGTGCCAGCAGCCTGAGTGCTAGCACAGATACGCAGTATTTT	CASSLSASTDTQYF
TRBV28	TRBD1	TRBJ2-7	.	TGTGCCAGCAGTCTCCCGGACAGGGCGAGATACGAGCAGTACTTC	CASSLPDRARYEQYF
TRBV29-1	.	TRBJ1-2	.	TGCAGCGCCTTCGATCAGAACTATGGCTACACCTTC	CSAFDQNYGYTF
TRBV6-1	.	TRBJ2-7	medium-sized	TGTGCCAGCAGTGAAGCAGAGTCCCACGAGCAGTACTTC	CASSEAESHEQYF
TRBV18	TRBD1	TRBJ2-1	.	TGTGCCAGCTCACCGGACAGGGCCGCCTACAATGAGCAGTTCTTC	CASSPDRAAYNEQFF
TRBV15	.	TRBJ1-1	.	TGTGCCACCAGCAGAGACTTACTTCCTAGAACTGAAGCTTTCTTT	CATSRDLLPRTEAFF
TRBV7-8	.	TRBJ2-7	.	TGTGCCAGCAGCCCCTGGGAGGACGAGCAGTACTTC	CASSPWEDEQYF
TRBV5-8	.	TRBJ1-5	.	TGTGCCAGCAGCTTGAAACGGAATCAGCCCCAGCATTTT	CASSLKRNQPQHF
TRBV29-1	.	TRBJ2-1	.	TGCAGCGTTTGGCTAGCTGGCTACAATGAGCAGTTCTTC	CSVWLAGYNEQFF
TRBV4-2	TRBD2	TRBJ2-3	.	TGTGCCAGCAGCCAAGATCGGGGGGGTCCAGATACGCAGTATTTT	CASSQDRGGPDTQYF
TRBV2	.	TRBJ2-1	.	TGTGCCACCCCCCGCGGTAAGGGAGCCTACAATGAGCAGTTCTTC	CATPRGKGAYNEQFF
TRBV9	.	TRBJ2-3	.	TGTGCCAGCAGCGTAGACCTCAGGGGAGGGACAGATACGCAGTATTTT	CASSVDLRGGTDTQYF
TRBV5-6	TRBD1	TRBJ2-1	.	TGTGCCAGCAGCCTCACAGGGGCGAATGAGCAGTTCTTC	CASSLTGANEQFF
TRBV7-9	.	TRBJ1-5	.	TGTGCCAGCAGCTTATCGGGGGGTGTTGATCAGCCCCAGCATTTT	CASSLSGGVDQPQHF
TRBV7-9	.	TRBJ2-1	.	TGTGCCAGCAGCTTTCAGGGGCCGGTCGTCAATGAGCAGTTCTTC	CASSFQGPVVNEQFF
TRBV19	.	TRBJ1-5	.	TGTGCCACCGGACAGTCCTTTCAGCCCCAGCATTTT	CATGQSFQPQHF